This TCR beta chain is from a study of CD8 T cells in ankylosing spondylitis. This clonotype occurred many times. The antigen is undetermined. CDR3 length: 15 amino acids. Per germline, CDR1 SGHRS and CDR2 YFSETQ. J was trimmed by 8 bases and V by 0 bases; bases with no gene match: 10. Whole-study results and caveats: Peripheral blood samples showed relatively rare disease-linked clones, and these clones were CD8+. Characteristic of ankylosing spondylitis blood, it appeared, was a TCR beta motif comprising several highly homologous variants. According to the report, clones linked to the disease were significantly enriched in matched synovial fluid samples taken from ankylosing spondylitis patients. A subset of motif variants has previously been described in the synovial fluid and blood of reactive arthritis.

Making the TCR beta libraries involved quantitative 5'-RACE with molecular barcodes. TCRdb analysed the 5' RACE reads with MiXCR anew, one entry per CDR3 protein. The top ten hold approximately 4% of the sample, which has more than 400,000 distinct CDR3 sequences, under 5.5% seen once. The rearrangement uses TRBV5-1 and TRBJ1-2; TRBD1 matches at 7 bases. The sequence derives from a male donor with ankylosing spondylitis. The sample comprised blood, either unsorted or a sorted T cell fraction (not recorded which). In DNA, the CDR3 is TGCGCCAGCAGCTTGGGGACTACAGGGGCCGACGGCTACACCTTC. Translated: CASSLGTTGADGYTF.